The 29 T cell receptor beta chains below come from one sample, sequenced in a study of T cells in tumors after PD-1 blockade. The assay was immunoSEQ multiplex PCR, and TCRdb's table has in-frame clones only and misses some. The sample shows approximately 60,000 clones, 74% of them seen only once. The sequencing used PBMCs, collected after anti-PD-1 treatment. All receptors derive from a human donor with basal cell carcinoma.

Only one count was recorded for this clone. This chain links TRBV19 with TRBJ2-3; TRBD2 matches 9 bases. V lost 1 base and J lost 0; bases outside the gene matches: 8. Germline V gene data show CDR1 as LNHDA and CDR2 as SQIVND (reference sequence). The CDR3 is made up of 18 amino acids. The CDR3, as DNA: TGTGCCAGTAGTATAGGCGGGCTAGCGGGGATTAGCACAGATACGCAGTATTTT. Protein sequence: CASSIGGLAGISTDTQYF.

This chain links TRBV10-3 with TRBJ1-1; D call uncertain. V was clipped by 4 bases and J by 1 base, with 10 bases between them. The CDR3 loop spans 14 amino acids. The germline V gene has CDR1 ENHRY and CDR2 SYGVKD. The CDR3 loop is CAISATSENTEAFF. The CDR3 nucleotides are TGTGCCATCAGTGCAACCTCCGAGAACACTGAAGCTTTCTTT.

The CDR3 sequence is CASSLISGVNNEQFF. In nucleotides, the CDR3 is TGCGCCAGCAGCTTGATTAGCGGGGTAAACAATGAGCAGTTCTTC. The chain combines TRBV5-1 with TRBJ2-1; 8 bases are a match to TRBD2. CDR1 and CDR2 from the germline V gene are SGHRS and YFSETQ. The J segment lost 5 bases and the V segment lost 1 base, leaving 5 bases of the junction unmatched. CDR3 size: 15 residues.

V and J are TRBV20-1 and TRBJ2-1, with TRBD2 matching 9 bases. This CDR3 spans 15 amino acids. J lost 2 bases, V lost 3 bases, and 5 bases had no gene match. Germline V gives CDR1 DFQATT, CDR2 SNEGSKA (reference sequence). DNA for the CDR3: TGCAGTGCTAGTAATCTAGCGGGGACCTACAATGAGCAGTTCTTC. Its protein product is CSASNLAGTYNEQFF.

The chain links TRBV24-1 to TRBJ1-2, with D maybe TRBD1 (5 bases). The V end lost 7 bases, the J end lost 1 base, and 12 bases lay between the germline ends. CDR1 is KGHDR and CDR2 is SFDVKD in the germline V gene. This CDR3 is built from 14 residues. CDR3 loop: CATSGADRNYGYTF. CDR3 sequence (DNA): TGTGCCACCAGCGGGGCAGACCGTAACTATGGCTACACCTTC.

This clone showed up just a few times. The chain is built from TRBV6-1 and TRBJ2-5; 11 bases match TRBD2. The CDR3 is 15 amino acids. V shed 1 base, J shed 2 bases, and the junction held 0 bases outside the gene matches. In germline, CDR1 is MNHNS, CDR2 SASEGT. The CDR3 DNA reads TGTGCCAGCAGTGAAGTAGCGGGGGGGCAAGAGACCCAGTACTTC. Residues: CASSEVAGGQETQYF.

There are a few counts of this clone. The V and J genes are TRBV27 and TRBJ2-1, with 8 positions matching TRBD2. Germline V gene data show CDR1 as MNHEY and CDR2 as SMNVEV (reference sequence). Unmatched junction bases numbered 9, after V lost 5 bases and J lost 3 bases. The CDR3 sequence is 16 residues long. The CDR3 loop is CASSLRISGGYNEQFF. The CDR3 DNA sequence: TGTGCCAGCAGTCTCCGGATCAGCGGGGGCTACAATGAGCAGTTCTTC.

This rearrangement joins TRBV30 to TRBJ1-2, with D unclear. The CDR3 contains 12 residues. CDR1 is GTSNPN, CDR2 SVGIG, per germline (reference sequence). V lost 0 bases, J lost 8 bases, and 10 bases lay in between. For the CDR3, the DNA is TGTGCCTGGAGTGTACAGAGAAGGGGCTACACCTTC. This codes for CAWSVQRRGYTF.

This rearrangement joins TRBV27 to TRBJ2-7; no firm D call. This CDR3 region has 13 residues. Looked up from germline, CDR1 is MNHEY and CDR2 is SMNVEV (reference sequence). The V end was cut by 2 bases, the J end by 5 bases, with 10 bases between. The CDR3: CASSLTGAHEQYF. As DNA, the CDR3 is TGTGCCAGCAGTTTAACCGGCGCCCACGAGCAGTACTTC.

The chain is built from TRBV6-1 and TRBJ1-2; D is possibly TRBD1 (5 bases). CDR3 length equals 15 residues. The germline V gene encodes CDR1 MNHNS and CDR2 SASEGT. Trimming cost V 0 bases and J 6 bases, with 14 bases left between them. CDR3 loop: CASSEAGKGYDGYTF. The CDR3 DNA follows: TGTGCCAGCAGTGAAGCGGGAAAGGGGTACGATGGCTACACCTTC.

The chain joins TRBV2 to TRBJ2-5; D is undetermined. Trimming removed 7 bases at V and 5 bases at J, with 17 bases between. CDR3 length: 14 amino acids. Germline loops: CDR1 SNHLY, CDR2 FYNNEI. As DNA, the CDR3 is TGTGCCAGCATGCGTGGGTTAGTCTGGGAGACCCAGTACTTC. Protein: CASMRGLVWETQYF.

CDR3 sequence: CASSIDGGANQPQHF. Written as DNA, the CDR3 is TGTGCCAGTAGTATAGACGGGGGCGCGAATCAGCCCCAGCATTTT. V and J are TRBV19 and TRBJ1-5; weak D call: TRBD1 (6 bases). V was clipped by 0 bases and J by 4 bases, with 10 bases between them. This CDR3 region has 15 residues. Germline V gene lookup returns CDR1 LNHDA and CDR2 SQIVND (reference sequence).

This chain joins TRBV6-1 and TRBJ1-1; D remains unclear. Germline V gives CDR1 MNHNS, CDR2 SASEGT. Trimming removed 1 base from V and 0 bases from J, with 6 bases in between. This CDR3 is 14 amino acids long. CDR3 in amino acids: CASSEGELNTEAFF. Here the CDR3 DNA reads TGTGCCAGCAGTGAAGGAGAGCTGAACACTGAAGCTTTCTTT.

The chain employs TRBV19 and TRBJ2-7; 7 nucleotides line up with TRBD1. V gave up 5 bases and J gave up 2 bases; unmatched junction bases: 6. The CDR3 is 14 residues long. Germline-derived CDR1 and CDR2 are LNHDA and SQIVND (reference sequence). In DNA, the CDR3 is TGTGCCAGTAGTCCGACAGGGTCACCCTACGAGCAGTACTTC. Protein sequence: CASSPTGSPYEQYF.

The CDR3 nucleotides are TGTGCCAGCAGTTACACAGGGGGCTCTGGGGCCAACGTCCTGACTTTC. Translated: CASSYTGGSGANVLTF. The genes are TRBV6-5 and TRBJ2-6; TRBD1 matches 8 bases. The J segment lost 0 bases and the V segment lost 2 bases, leaving 0 bases of the junction unmatched. The CDR3 consists of 16 residues. CDR1 and CDR2 (germline): MNHEY, SVGAGI.

The rearrangement links TRBV2 to TRBJ2-1; 8 positions match TRBD1. Germline lookup yields CDR1 SNHLY and CDR2 FYNNEI. The CDR3 contains 13 residues. V dropped 6 bases and J dropped 10; count of bases not matched to a gene: 8. The CDR3 reads CASSTQGAGEQFF. For the CDR3, the DNA is TGTGCCAGCAGCACCCAGGGGGCGGGGGAGCAGTTCTTC.

V and J are TRBV30 and TRBJ2-7, with 8 bases aligning to TRBD1. CDR3 length: 13 residues. The germline V gene has CDR1 GTSNPN and CDR2 SVGIG (reference sequence). The V gene end was trimmed by 2 bases and the J gene end by 3 bases; junction bases not matched to a gene: 3. CDR3 DNA: TGTGCCTGGAGTTCAGGGGGCGGCTACGAGCAGTACTTC. It is translated as CAWSSGGGYEQYF. Full variable domain (missing parts from reference TRBV30 and TRBJ2-7): SQTIHQWPATLVQPVGSPLSLECTVEGTSNPNLYWYRQAAGRGLQLLFYSVGIGQISSEVPQNLSASRPQDRQFILSSKKLLLSDSGFYLCAWSSGGGYEQYFGPGTRLTVT.

The V gene is TRBV28, the J gene TRBJ2-3, with 7 nucleotides matching TRBD1. CDR1 and CDR2 (germline): MDHEN, SYDVKM. The CDR3 extends over 17 amino acids. After removal of 2 bases from V and 0 bases from J, the junction contained 8 bases not matched to a gene. The CDR3 sequence: CASSLPPTGVSTDTQYF. The CDR3 coding sequence is TGTGCCAGCAGTTTACCCCCTACAGGGGTTAGCACAGATACGCAGTATTTT. Combining the CDR3 with reference TRBV28 and TRBJ2-3 gives the whole variable domain DVKVTQSSRYLVKRTGEKVFLECVQDMDHENMFWYRQDPGLGLRLIYFSYDVKMKEKGDIPEGYSVSREKKERFSLILESASTNQTSMYLCASSLPPTGVSTDTQYFGPGTRLTVL.

The chain recombines TRBV7-2 with TRBJ2-1; D not resolved. This CDR3 is 13 amino acids long. CDR1 and CDR2 from the germline V gene are SGHTA and FQGNSA. Trimming took off 0 bases at V and 10 bases at J, with 10 bases between the two ends. The CDR3, as DNA: TGTGCCAGCAGCTTAGCGCAACGACGGGAGCAGTTCTTC. The encoded protein is CASSLAQRREQFF. Based on the CDR3 plus reference TRBV7-2 and TRBJ2-1, the full variable domain is GAGVSQSPSNKVTEKGKDVELRCDPISGHTALYWYRQSLGQGLEFLIYFQGNSAPDKSGLPSDRFSAERTGGSVSTLTIQRTQQEDSAVYLCASSLAQRREQFFGPGTRLTVL.

This clone was seen only a few times. The V and J genes are TRBV30 and TRBJ2-5; 10 nucleotides agree with TRBD2. This CDR3 is 13 amino acids long. V lost 5 bases, J lost 5 bases, and 5 bases stayed unmatched. CDR1 is GTSNPN and CDR2 is SVGIG in the germline V gene (reference sequence). CDR3 region: CAWSAGGLETQYF. CDR3 DNA: TGTGCCTGGTCAGCGGGGGGGCTTGAGACCCAGTACTTC.

The gene calls are TRBV18 and TRBJ2-1; D could derive from TRBD1 or TRBD2 (5 bases each). CDR3 length: 15 amino acids. Looked up from germline, CDR1 is KGHSH and CDR2 is LQKENI. Trimming removed 5 bases at V and 4 bases at J, with 15 bases between. As DNA, the CDR3 is TGTGCCAGCTCAACCAGGGAGAAAGGGTACAATGAGCAGTTCTTC. Translated: CASSTREKGYNEQFF.

The chain couples TRBV3-1 (or the pseudogene TRBV3-2) to TRBJ1-1, with D possibly matching TRBD1 (5 bases). The germline V gene has CDR1 LGHDT and CDR2 YNNKEL (reference sequence). V lost 0 bases to trimming and J lost 5 bases, with 13 bases between them. CDR3 length equals 15 residues. CDR3 DNA sequence: TGTGCCAGCAGCCAAGATTGGGGGGTGAGGACTGAAGCTTTCTTT. It codes for CASSQDWGVRTEAFF.

This clone was found once. The chain links TRBV7-9 to TRBJ1-5, with 10 bases matching TRBD1. The J segment lost 1 base and the V segment lost 5 bases, leaving 5 bases of the junction unmatched. Germline V CDR1 and CDR2: SEHNR, FQNEAQ (reference sequence). The CDR3 extends over 16 amino acids. The CDR3 DNA sequence: TGTGCCAGCAGCCCAGGACAGGGGGAAAGCAATCAGCCCCAGCATTTT. Residues: CASSPGQGESNQPQHF.

The rearrangement uses TRBV1 and TRBJ1-2; TRBD1 is the table's D call and was not checked against the DNA. TRBV1 is shown as a pseudogene. This CDR3 is 14 amino acids long. Here the CDR3 DNA reads TGCACCAGCAGCCAATCGGGACAGGGGCTCGGCTACACCTTC. Translating it yields CTSSQSGQGLGYTF.

The chain has TRBV15 and TRBJ2-2; D not resolved. The CDR3 has 14 residues. Germline V gives CDR1 LNHNV, CDR2 YYDKDF (reference sequence). Trimming removed 0 bases from V and 6 bases from J, with 8 bases in between. In nucleotides, the CDR3 is TGTGCCACCAGCAGAGAGAGAAGGGCCGGGGAGCTGTTTTTT. This encodes CATSRERRAGELFF. The full variable domain, completed using reference TRBV15 and TRBJ2-2, is DAMVIQNPRYQVTQFGKPVTLSCSQTLNHNVMYWYQQKSSQAPKLLFHYYDKDFNNEADTPDNFQSRRPNTSFCFLDIRSPGLGDTAMYLCATSRERRAGELFFGEGSRLTVL.

The chain is built from TRBV7-9 and TRBJ2-3, with no clear D. Trimming stripped 4 bases from V and 2 bases from J, with 7 bases between. This CDR3 is 13 amino acids long. The germline V gene encodes CDR1 SEHNR and CDR2 FQNEAQ (reference sequence). The CDR3 DNA reads TGTGCCAGCAGCTCAGACACCACAGATACGCAGTATTTT. Translated, it gives CASSSDTTDTQYF.

CDR3 nucleotides: TGTGCCAGCAGATCCGGGACAGGGGAAACCGGGGAGCTGTTTTTT. This encodes CASRSGTGETGELFF. This chain links TRBV5-4 with TRBJ2-2; 10 nucleotides align to TRBD1. Germline V lookup: CDR1 SGHNT, CDR2 YYREEE (reference sequence). The J segment lost 5 bases and the V segment lost 5 bases, leaving 6 bases of the junction unmatched. This CDR3 is built from 15 residues.

The rearrangement links TRBV11-3 to TRBJ2-1, with TRBD2 matching 13 bases. Trimming at V came to 5 bases and at J to 3 bases, leaving 4 bases not matched to a gene. This CDR3 has 16 residues. The V gene's germline CDR1 is SGHNT and CDR2 YENEEA. CDR3 nucleotides: TGTGCCAGCAGCGCAGGACTAGCGGGGGACTACAATGAGCAGTTCTTC. Protein product: CASSAGLAGDYNEQFF. The variable domain in full, completed from reference TRBV11-3 and TRBJ2-1, reads EAGVVQSPRYKIIEKKQPVAFWCNPISGHNTLYWYLQNLGQGPELLIRYENEEAVDDSQLPKDRFSAERLKGVDSTLKIQPAELGDSAVYLCASSAGLAGDYNEQFFGPGTRLTVL.

This clone has just one count. This CDR3 reads CASSQDVTGGDFSLSGNTIYF. The CDR3 bases are TGTGCCAGCAGCCAAGATGTGACAGGGGGGGACTTCTCTCTCTCTGGAAACACCATATATTTT. The V call is TRBV3-1 (or the pseudogene TRBV3-2), the J call TRBJ1-3, with 9 bases that match TRBD1. After removal of 0 bases from V and 0 bases from J, the junction contained 15 bases not matched to a gene. The germline V gene has CDR1 LGHDT and CDR2 YNNKEL (reference sequence). The CDR3 is made up of 21 amino acids.